The 12 T cell receptor beta chains listed next were all sequenced from one sample in a study of blood T cell repertoires in COVID-19. Here immunoSEQ multiplex PCR was the method, and the copy in TCRdb shows in-frame clones only, minus some. The table records about 78,000 clones, roughly 89% of them present only once. Sequencing was carried out using peripheral blood. These receptors came from an elderly woman with active or convalescent COVID-19.

This rearrangement joins TRBV18 to TRBJ1-2; no definite D call. V shed 2 bases and J shed 1 base, with 14 bases lying between them. Germline lookup yields CDR1 KGHSH and CDR2 LQKENI. The CDR3 is made up of 16 amino acids. CDR3 residues: CASSPFEAQVNYGYTF. The CDR3 bases are TGTGCCAGCTCACCATTCGAGGCACAAGTTAACTATGGCTACACCTTC.

This clone came up a few times. The chain joins TRBV4-1 to TRBJ2-5; 8 bases are shared with TRBD1. The J segment lost 5 bases and the V segment lost 0 bases, leaving 17 bases of the junction unmatched. From germline, CDR1 is MGHRA and CDR2 YSYEKL. The CDR3 loop spans 19 amino acids. This chain's CDR3 is CASSQERVSAGTGWETQYF. The CDR3 DNA is TGCGCCAGCAGCCAAGAACGTGTTTCTGCAGGGACAGGCTGGGAGACCCAGTACTTC.

The genes are TRBV20-1 and TRBJ2-3; 8 nucleotides line up with TRBD2. CDR1 DFQATT and CDR2 SNEGSKA come from the germline V gene (reference sequence). V lost 3 bases to trimming and J lost 2 bases; unmatched junction nucleotides: 7. CDR3 length: 15 amino acids. CDR3 protein: CSASSTSGLTDTQYF. Here the CDR3 DNA reads TGCAGTGCTAGTTCCACTAGCGGTCTCACAGATACGCAGTATTTT.

This clone was seen only a few times. The chain couples TRBV19 to TRBJ2-1, with TRBD2 as a possible D gene (6 bases). The CDR3 is made up of 15 amino acids. Trimming shortened V by 4 bases and J by 0 bases, and 10 bases separated the two germline ends. Germline loops: CDR1 LNHDA, CDR2 SQIVND (reference sequence). Here the CDR3 DNA reads TGTGCCAGTAGTAAGGAGGGGAGCTCCTACAATGAGCAGTTCTTC. Protein: CASSKEGSSYNEQFF.

This clone appeared a single time. This chain joins TRBV12-5 and TRBJ2-2; 12 bases align to TRBD2. The ends lost 6 bases at V and 5 bases at J; junction bases unmatched: 7. CDR1 LGHNT and CDR2 FRNRAP come from the germline V gene. CDR3 length equals 16 residues. The CDR3 loop reads CASGPGTSGLTGELFF. The DNA of the CDR3 is TGTGCTAGTGGCCCTGGGACTAGCGGGTTGACCGGGGAGCTGTTTTTT.

The rearrangement joins TRBV27 to TRBJ2-6; D is possibly TRBD2 (6 bases). The V and J ends lost 6 bases and 4 bases respectively, with 13 bases between them. The CDR3 runs to 15 residues. The germline gives CDR1 MNHEY, CDR2 SMNVEV (reference sequence). CDR3 region: CASRGGEAGANVLTF. In nucleotides, the CDR3 is TGTGCCAGCAGGGGCGGGGAGGCAGGGGCCAACGTCCTGACTTTC.

This chain uses TRBV27 with TRBJ2-5; 7 nucleotides align to TRBD2. The trim removed 6 bases at V and 1 base at J, leaving 8 bases unmatched. This CDR3 is 15 amino acids long. Per the germline V gene, CDR1 is MNHEY and CDR2 is SMNVEV (reference sequence). For the CDR3, the DNA is TGTGCCAGCAGGCAACATGGGGGGGGCCAAGAGACCCAGTACTTC. Residues: CASRQHGGGQETQYF.

The chain joins TRBV6-2 or TRBV6-3 to TRBJ1-5; D perhaps matches TRBD1 (5 bases). Trimming took off 1 base at V and 6 bases at J, with 10 bases between the two ends. CDR1 is MNHEY and CDR2 is SVGEGT in the germline V gene. The CDR3 is made up of 14 amino acids. CDR3 DNA sequence: TGTGCCAGCAGTTACTTTCAGGGTAGTCAGCCCCAGCATTTT. Translating it yields CASSYFQGSQPQHF.

The rearrangement uses TRBV3-1 (or the pseudogene TRBV3-2) and TRBJ2-2, with a tentative D call TRBD2 (5 bases). V lost 1 base and J lost 6, with 15 bases in between. This CDR3 region has 16 residues. CDR1 is LGHDT and CDR2 is YNNKEL in the germline V gene (reference sequence). The CDR3 is CASSQGPGRGPGELFF. In DNA form, the CDR3 reads TGTGCCAGCAGCCAAGGCCCCGGGCGAGGGCCCGGGGAGCTGTTTTTT.

This clone has only one observation. The chain recombines TRBV6-5 with TRBJ1-4; possible D gene TRBD1, 6 bases. The V gene lost 0 bases and the J gene lost 6 bases, with 11 bases spanning the gap. The length of the CDR3 is 15 residues. Germline values: CDR1 MNHEY, CDR2 SVGAGI. In DNA form, the CDR3 reads TGTGCCAGCAGTTACTCGGGGGGGCTTTATGAAAAACTGTTTTTT. This sequence encodes CASSYSGGLYEKLFF.

J is TRBJ2-3 and V is TRBV18; D perhaps matches TRBD2 (5 bases). Germline V gives CDR1 KGHSH, CDR2 LQKENI. The CDR3 has 16 amino acids. The V gene lost 0 bases and the J gene lost 5 bases, with 15 bases spanning the gap. As DNA, the CDR3 is TGTGCCAGCTCACCACCGGTTTGGCTAGCTAAAGATACGCAGTATTTT. This translates into CASSPPVWLAKDTQYF.

The chain uses TRBV7-2 and TRBJ2-1, with D possibly being TRBD2 (7 bases). The CDR3 is 13 amino acids. Germline assignment: CDR1 SGHTA and CDR2 FQGNSA. The ends were cut back, 0 bases at V and 13 bases at J, with 13 bases in the middle. The CDR3 DNA reads TGTGCCAGCAGCTTAGCTGCGGGGGCGGATCAGTTCTTC. Its protein is CASSLAAGADQFF.